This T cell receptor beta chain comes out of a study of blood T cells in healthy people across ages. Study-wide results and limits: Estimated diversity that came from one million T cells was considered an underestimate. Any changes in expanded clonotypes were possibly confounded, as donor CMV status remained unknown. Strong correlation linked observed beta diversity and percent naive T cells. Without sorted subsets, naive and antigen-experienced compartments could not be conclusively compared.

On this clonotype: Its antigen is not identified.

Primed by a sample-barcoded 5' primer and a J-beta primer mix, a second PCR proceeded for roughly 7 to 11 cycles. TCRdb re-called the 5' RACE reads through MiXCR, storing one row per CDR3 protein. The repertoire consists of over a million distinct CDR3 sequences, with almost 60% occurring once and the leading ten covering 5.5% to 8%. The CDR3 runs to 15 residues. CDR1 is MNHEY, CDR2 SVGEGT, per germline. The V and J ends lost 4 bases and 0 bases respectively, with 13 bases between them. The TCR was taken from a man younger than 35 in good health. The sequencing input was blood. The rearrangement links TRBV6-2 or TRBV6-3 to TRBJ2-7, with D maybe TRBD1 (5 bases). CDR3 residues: CASSWGVWTSYEQYF. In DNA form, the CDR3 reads TGTGCCAGCAGTTGGGGCGTTTGGACCTCCTACGAGCAGTACTTC.